Reported below is one T cell receptor beta chain. This sample is part of a study of blood T cell repertoires in COVID-19. Profiled with immunoSEQ multiplex PCR; TCRdb holds only in-frame clones, not every one. The profile shows roughly 42,000 clones, approximately 79% of them singletons. The germline V gene encodes CDR1 SNHLY and CDR2 FYNNEI. CDR3 length: 16 residues. The V and J ends lost 1 base and 0 bases respectively, with 12 bases between them. What was sequenced was peripheral blood. The origin of this receptor is a woman older than 75 with acute or convalescent COVID-19. The V and J genes are TRBV2 and TRBJ1-1; D uncertain. The CDR3 loop is CASSEGRRQLNTEAFF. For the CDR3, the DNA is TGTGCCAGCAGTGAAGGGAGAAGGCAGTTGAACACTGAAGCTTTCTTT. The variable domain in full, with the rest retrieved from reference TRBV2 and TRBJ1-1, is EPEVTQTPSHQVTQMGQEVILRCVPISNHLYFYWYRQILGQKVEFLVSFYNNEISEKSEIFDDQFSVERPDGSNFTLKIRSTKLEDSAMYFCASSEGRRQLNTEAFFGQGTRLTVV.